The rows below give T cell receptor beta chains drawn from one sample of a study of cytomegalovirus exposure and HLA in healthy donors. Sequencing was performed with immunoSEQ multiplex PCR; in TCRdb, only in-frame clones are kept and a portion is missing. The sample carries 150,000 to 200,000 clones, almost 80% recorded once. Sequenced material: PBMCs. All receptors come from a man aged 40-49 years in good health and CMV-seropositive. CDR3s include the opening cysteine and the closing phenylalanine or tryptophan. D genes are given only for firm matches. Clone size is not always given. Where it is, it says once, few, many or a class for expanded clones.

d_call j_call v_call clone_size cdr3_nt cdr3_aa
NA TRBJ1-2 TRBV18 NA TGTGCCAGCTCACCACAAACAACCATCTATGGCTACACCTTC CASSPQTTIYGYTF
TRBD2 TRBJ2-2 TRBV5-1 NA TGCGCCAGCAGCGCCCAGACTAGCGGGAGGAACACCGGGGAGCTGTTTTTT CASSAQTSGRNTGELFF
NA TRBJ1-2 TRBV5-1 NA TGCGCCAGCAGCTTGGTTGCAGGAAACTATGGCTACACCTTC CASSLVAGNYGYTF
TRBD2 TRBJ2-3 TRBV6-6 NA TGTGCCAGCATCCACGGGACTAGCCGGCATACGCAGTATTTT CASIHGTSRHTQYF
NA TRBJ2-5 TRBV19 once TGTGCCAGTAGTAATTCAGGGCCCCCAGAGACCCAGTACTTC CASSNSGPPETQYF
NA TRBJ2-3 TRBV10-3 few TGTGCCATCAGTGATGTCTACGGGAGCTTCACAGATACGCAGTATTTT CAISDVYGSFTDTQYF
NA TRBJ2-3 TRBV5-1 NA TGCGCCAGCAGCGGCGACAGGTCAGATACGCAGTATTTT CASSGDRSDTQYF
NA TRBJ2-7 TRBV10-3 few TGTGCCATCAGTGAGCCCAGGGGACCCTACGAGCAGTACTTC CAISEPRGPYEQYF
NA TRBJ2-7 TRBV2 NA TGTGCCAGCAGTGATATGGCAGGGGCGACCTACGAGCAGTACTTC CASSDMAGATYEQYF
NA TRBJ2-2 TRBV5-1 NA TGCGCCAGCAGCCCGCGGGACCGCGGGGAGCTGTTTTTT CASSPRDRGELFF
TRBD1 TRBJ1-5 TRBV6-1 NA TGTGCCAGCAGTGGGTATCAGGGGGCCGTCCCTAATCAGCCCCAGCATTTT CASSGYQGAVPNQPQHF
NA TRBJ2-7 TRBV12-5 few TGTGCTAGTGGTTTGGTAACTAGAGAACCCTACGAGCAGTACTTC CASGLVTREPYEQYF
TRBD2 TRBJ2-2 TRBV9 NA TGTGCCAGCAGCGCTAGCGGGATAGCCGGGGAGCTGTTTTTT CASSASGIAGELFF
NA TRBJ2-1 TRBV29-1 NA TGCAGCGTTGGGGAGGGGGGCTCCTACAATGAGCAGTTCTTC CSVGEGGSYNEQFF
TRBD1 TRBJ2-1 TRBV29-1 NA TGCAGCGGTGGGACAGGGTGGAATGAGCAGTTCTTC CSGGTGWNEQFF
NA TRBJ1-4 TRBV5-4 NA TGTGCCAGCAGCTCAACACCGGGACGACAGGTCGAAAAACTGTTTTTT CASSSTPGRQVEKLFF
TRBD1 TRBJ1-3 TRBV9 NA TGTGCCAGCAGCGTACAACCCCACAGGGGGCCAAGTGGAAACACCATATATTTT CASSVQPHRGPSGNTIYF
NA TRBJ2-7 TRBV6-6 once TGTGCCAGCAGTCCGCCGAGGGGGTCGGGGGAGCAGTACTTC CASSPPRGSGEQYF
TRBD1 TRBJ2-3 TRBV7-2 once TGTGCCAGCAGCTTAGCGACAGGGGGCCTAACAGATACGCAGTATTTT CASSLATGGLTDTQYF
NA TRBJ2-1 TRBV5-4 many TGTGCCAGCAGCTTGAAAGGTTGGGGGCAGGGAAATGAGCAGTTCTTC CASSLKGWGQGNEQFF
NA TRBJ2-7 TRBV6-1 NA TGTGCTTCCAAGCAAGGGGGACCATACGAGCAGTACTTC CASKQGGPYEQYF
NA TRBJ2-3 TRBV18 NA TGTGCCAGCTCACCACAGGGCGGGGTCCTGGATACGCAGTATTTT CASSPQGGVLDTQYF
TRBD2 TRBJ2-1 TRBV5-1 NA TGCGCCAGCAGCCCACTCACTAGCGGGAGTGTTGAGCAGTTCTTC CASSPLTSGSVEQFF
TRBD2 TRBJ2-3 TRBV19 NA TGTGCCAGTAGACCCCTAGCGGGAGGGCCGGATACGCAGTATTTT CASRPLAGGPDTQYF
NA TRBJ2-1 TRBV5-1 few TGCGCCAGCAGCCCGGGGGTGAATGAGCAGTTCTTC CASSPGVNEQFF
TRBD2 TRBJ2-1 TRBV9 NA TGTGCCAGCAGCGTAGCGGGGGGTTCCTACAATGAGCAGTTCTTC CASSVAGGSYNEQFF
TRBD1 TRBJ1-4 TRBV2 NA TGTGCCAGCAGCCTCGTGACAGGGGGAGAAAAACTGTTTTTT CASSLVTGGEKLFF
TRBD2 TRBJ2-1 TRBV5-1 NA TGCGCCTCAAACCCCATAGCGGGAGCATCCTACAATGAGCAGTTCTTC CASNPIAGASYNEQFF
TRBD1 TRBJ1-1 TRBV7-8 few TGTGCCAGCAGCTTAGGGGACAGTAACACTGAAGCTTTCTTT CASSLGDSNTEAFF
NA TRBJ2-5 TRBV5-8 NA TGTGCCAGCAGCTTACGAGGGTTAGGAGAGACCCAGTACTTC CASSLRGLGETQYF